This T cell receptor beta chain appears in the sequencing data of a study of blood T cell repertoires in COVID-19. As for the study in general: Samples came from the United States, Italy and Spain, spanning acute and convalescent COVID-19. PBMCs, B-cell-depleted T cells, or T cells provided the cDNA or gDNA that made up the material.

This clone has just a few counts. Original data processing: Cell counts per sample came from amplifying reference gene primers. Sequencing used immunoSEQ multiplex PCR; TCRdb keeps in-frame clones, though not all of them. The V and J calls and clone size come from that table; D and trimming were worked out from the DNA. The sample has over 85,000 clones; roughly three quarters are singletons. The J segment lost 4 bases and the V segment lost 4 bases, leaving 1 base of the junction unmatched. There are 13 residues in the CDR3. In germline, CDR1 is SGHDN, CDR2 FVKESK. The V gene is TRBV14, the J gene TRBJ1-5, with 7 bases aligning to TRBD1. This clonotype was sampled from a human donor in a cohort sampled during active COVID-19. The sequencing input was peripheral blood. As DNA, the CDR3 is TGTGCCAGCAGCCGGACAGGTAATCAGCCCCAGCATTTT. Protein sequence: CASSRTGNQPQHF.